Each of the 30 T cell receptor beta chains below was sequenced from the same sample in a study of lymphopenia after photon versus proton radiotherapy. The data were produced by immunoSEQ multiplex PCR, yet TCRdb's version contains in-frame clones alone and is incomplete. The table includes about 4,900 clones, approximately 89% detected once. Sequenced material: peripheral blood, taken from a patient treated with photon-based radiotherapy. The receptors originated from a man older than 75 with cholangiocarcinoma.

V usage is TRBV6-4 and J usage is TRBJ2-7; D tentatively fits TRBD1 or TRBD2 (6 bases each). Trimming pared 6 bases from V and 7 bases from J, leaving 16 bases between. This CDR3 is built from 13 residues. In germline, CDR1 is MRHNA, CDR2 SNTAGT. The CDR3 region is CASSLLQGREQYF. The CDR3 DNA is TGTGCCAGCAGCCTACTCCAGGGGAGGGAGCAGTACTTC.

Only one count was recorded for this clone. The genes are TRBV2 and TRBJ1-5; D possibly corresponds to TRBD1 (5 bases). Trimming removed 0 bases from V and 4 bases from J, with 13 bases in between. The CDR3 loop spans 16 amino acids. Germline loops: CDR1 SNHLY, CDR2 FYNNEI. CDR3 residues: CASSEAPGTANQPQHF. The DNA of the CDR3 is TGTGCCAGCAGTGAAGCTCCCGGGACTGCAAATCAGCCCCAGCATTTT. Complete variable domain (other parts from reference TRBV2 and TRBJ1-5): EPEVTQTPSHQVTQMGQEVILRCVPISNHLYFYWYRQILGQKVEFLVSFYNNEISEKSEIFDDQFSVERPDGSNFTLKIRSTKLEDSAMYFCASSEAPGTANQPQHFGDGTRLSIL.

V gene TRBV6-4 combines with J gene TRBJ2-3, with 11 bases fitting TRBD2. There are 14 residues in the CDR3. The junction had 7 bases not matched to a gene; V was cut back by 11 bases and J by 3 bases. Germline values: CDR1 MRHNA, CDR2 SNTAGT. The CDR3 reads CASAASGGTDTQYF. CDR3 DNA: TGTGCCTCTGCGGCTAGCGGGGGGACAGATACGCAGTATTTT.

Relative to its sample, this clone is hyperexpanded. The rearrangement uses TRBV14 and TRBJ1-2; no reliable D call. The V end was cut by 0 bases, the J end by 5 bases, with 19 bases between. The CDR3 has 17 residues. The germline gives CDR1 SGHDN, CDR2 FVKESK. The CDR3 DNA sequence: TGTGCCAGCAGCCAAGATCGAGTAGGCACTTTGTTTTATGGCTACACCTTC. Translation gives CASSQDRVGTLFYGYTF.

CDR3 region: CASSEASHFNQPQHF. The CDR3 DNA reads as TGTGCCAGCAGTGAAGCGAGCCATTTTAATCAGCCCCAGCATTTT. This rearrangement joins TRBV2 to TRBJ1-5; no reliable D call. Trimming stripped 0 bases from V and 4 bases from J, with 10 bases between. The CDR3 covers 15 residues. Germline lookup yields CDR1 SNHLY and CDR2 FYNNEI.

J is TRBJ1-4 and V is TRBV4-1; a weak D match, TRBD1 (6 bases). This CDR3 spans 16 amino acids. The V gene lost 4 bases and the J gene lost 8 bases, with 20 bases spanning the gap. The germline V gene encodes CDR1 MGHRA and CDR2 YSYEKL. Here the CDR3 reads CASSLWGGASNEKLFF. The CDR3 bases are TGCGCCAGCAGCCTATGGGGGGGGGCGAGTAACGAAAAACTGTTTTTT.

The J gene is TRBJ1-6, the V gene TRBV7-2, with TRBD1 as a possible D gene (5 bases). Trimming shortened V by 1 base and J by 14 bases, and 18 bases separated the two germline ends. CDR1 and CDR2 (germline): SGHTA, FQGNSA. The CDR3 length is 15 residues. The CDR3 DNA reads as TGTGCCAGCAGCTTAGGGGGGGACGCCTATTCGGCCCTCCACTTT. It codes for CASSLGGDAYSALHF.

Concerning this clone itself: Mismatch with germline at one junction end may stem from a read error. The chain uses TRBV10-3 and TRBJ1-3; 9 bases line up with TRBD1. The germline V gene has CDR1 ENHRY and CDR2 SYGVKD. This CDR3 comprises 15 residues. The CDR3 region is CASSYGQGTENTIYF. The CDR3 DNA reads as TGTGCCAGCAGTTACGGACAGGGGACAGAAAACACCATATATTTT.

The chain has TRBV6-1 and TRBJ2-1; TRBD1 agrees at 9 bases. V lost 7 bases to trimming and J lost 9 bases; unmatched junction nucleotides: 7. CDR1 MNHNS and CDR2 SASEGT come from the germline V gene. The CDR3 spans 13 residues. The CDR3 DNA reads TGTGCCAGCACCCCAAAGGACAGGGGTGAGCAGTTCTTC. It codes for CASTPKDRGEQFF.

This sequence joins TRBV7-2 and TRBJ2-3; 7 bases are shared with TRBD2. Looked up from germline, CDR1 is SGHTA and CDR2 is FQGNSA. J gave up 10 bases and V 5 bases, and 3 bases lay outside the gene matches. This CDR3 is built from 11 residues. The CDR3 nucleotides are TGTGCCAGCAGCCCCGGGAGGTCGCAGTATTTT. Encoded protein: CASSPGRSQYF.

CDR3 sequence (DNA): TGTGCCAGCGTAAAGTTTTGGGGCACTGAAGCTTTCTTT. Translating gives CASVKFWGTEAFF. J is TRBJ1-1 and V is TRBV6-1; no clear D. CDR1 is MNHNS and CDR2 is SASEGT in the germline V gene. The CDR3 extends over 13 amino acids. Trimming removed 8 bases at V and 4 bases at J, with 14 bases between.

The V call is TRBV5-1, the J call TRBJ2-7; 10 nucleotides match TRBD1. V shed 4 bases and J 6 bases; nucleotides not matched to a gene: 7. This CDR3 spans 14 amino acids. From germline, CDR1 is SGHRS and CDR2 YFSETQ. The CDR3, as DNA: TGCGCCAGCAGCCTGGGGACAGGGGTTACCGAGCAGTACTTC. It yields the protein CASSLGTGVTEQYF.

The CDR3 here is CASSSHRGSGAEKLFF. The DNA for the CDR3 is TGTGCCAGCAGTTCGCACAGGGGAAGTGGTGCTGAAAAACTGTTTTTT. The chain has TRBV28 and TRBJ1-4; 7 nucleotides align to TRBD1. Germline lookup yields CDR1 MDHEN and CDR2 SYDVKM. The V gene end was trimmed by 4 bases and the J gene end by 7 bases; junction bases not matched to a gene: 12. The CDR3 totals 16 residues.

In DNA, the CDR3 is TGTGCCAGCAGCCCGGGCCAGAACACTGAAGCTTTCTTT. It is translated as CASSPGQNTEAFF. V and J are TRBV7-2 and TRBJ1-1; D is unclear. The V and J ends lost 5 bases and 1 base respectively, with 8 bases between them. Germline assignment: CDR1 SGHTA and CDR2 FQGNSA. This CDR3 is 13 amino acids long.

The CDR3 nucleotides are TGTGCCAGCAGCGCCTACTCGGGGGGGAACACTGAAGCTTTCTTT. Encoded protein: CASSAYSGGNTEAFF. The chain has TRBV9 and TRBJ1-1, with D tentatively TRBD1 (5 bases). V lost 3 bases and J lost 1, with 13 bases in between. This CDR3 comprises 15 residues. Germline V gene data show CDR1 as SGDLS and CDR2 as YYNGEE.

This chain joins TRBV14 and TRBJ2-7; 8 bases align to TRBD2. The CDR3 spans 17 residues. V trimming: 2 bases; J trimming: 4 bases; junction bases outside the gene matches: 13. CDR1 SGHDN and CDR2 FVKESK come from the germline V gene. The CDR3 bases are TGTGCCAGCAGCCAAACTTTAACCCCGGGGGGGAAGTACGAGCAGTACTTC. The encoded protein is CASSQTLTPGGKYEQYF.

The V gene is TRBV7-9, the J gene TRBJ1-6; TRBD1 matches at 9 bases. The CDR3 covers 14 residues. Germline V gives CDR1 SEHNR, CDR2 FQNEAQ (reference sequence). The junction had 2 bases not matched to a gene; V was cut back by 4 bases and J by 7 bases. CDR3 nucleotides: TGTGCCAGCAGCTCGGACAGGGGAAATTCACCCCTCCACTTT. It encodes CASSSDRGNSPLHF.

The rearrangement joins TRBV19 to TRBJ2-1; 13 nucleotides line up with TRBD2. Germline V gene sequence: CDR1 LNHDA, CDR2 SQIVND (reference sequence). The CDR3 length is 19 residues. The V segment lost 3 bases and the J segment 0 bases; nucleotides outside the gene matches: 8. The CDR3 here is CASSMGGLAGISSYNEQFF. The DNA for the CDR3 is TGTGCCAGTAGTATGGGGGGACTAGCGGGGATAAGCTCCTACAATGAGCAGTTCTTC.

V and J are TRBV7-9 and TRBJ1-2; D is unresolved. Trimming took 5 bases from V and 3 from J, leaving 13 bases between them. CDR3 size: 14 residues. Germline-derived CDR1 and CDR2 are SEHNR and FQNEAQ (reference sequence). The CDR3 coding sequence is TGTGCCAGCAGCCCCCGTTGGGGAGACTATGGCTACACCTTC. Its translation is CASSPRWGDYGYTF.

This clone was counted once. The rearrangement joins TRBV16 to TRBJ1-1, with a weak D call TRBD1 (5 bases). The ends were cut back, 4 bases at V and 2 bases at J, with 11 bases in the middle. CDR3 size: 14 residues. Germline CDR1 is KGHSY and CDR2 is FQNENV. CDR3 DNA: TGTGCCAGCAGCCGAACGGGGGGAAACACTGAAGCTTTCTTT. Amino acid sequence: CASSRTGGNTEAFF. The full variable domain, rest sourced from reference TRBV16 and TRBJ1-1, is GEEVAQTPKHLVRGEGQKAKLYCAPIKGHSYVFWYQQVLKNEFKFLISFQNENVFDETGMPKERFSAKCLPNSPCSLEIQATKLEDSAVYFCASSRTGGNTEAFFGQGTRLTVV.

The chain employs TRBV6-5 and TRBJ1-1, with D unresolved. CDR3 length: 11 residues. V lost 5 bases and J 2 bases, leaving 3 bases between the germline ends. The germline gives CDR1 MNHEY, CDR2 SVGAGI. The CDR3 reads CASSGNTEAFF. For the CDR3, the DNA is TGTGCCAGCAGTGGAAACACTGAAGCTTTCTTT.

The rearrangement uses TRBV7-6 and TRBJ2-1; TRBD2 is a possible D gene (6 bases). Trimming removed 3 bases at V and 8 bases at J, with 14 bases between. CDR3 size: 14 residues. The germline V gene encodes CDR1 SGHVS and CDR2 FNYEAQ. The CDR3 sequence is CASSLEGSRYEQFF. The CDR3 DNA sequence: TGTGCCAGCAGCTTGGAGGGGTCTAGGTATGAGCAGTTCTTC.

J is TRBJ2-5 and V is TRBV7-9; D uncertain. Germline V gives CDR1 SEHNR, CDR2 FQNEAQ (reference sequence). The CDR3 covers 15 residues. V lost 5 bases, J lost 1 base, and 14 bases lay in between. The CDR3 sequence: CASSERVAAQETQYF. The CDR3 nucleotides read TGTGCCAGCAGCGAACGGGTAGCCGCCCAAGAGACCCAGTACTTC.

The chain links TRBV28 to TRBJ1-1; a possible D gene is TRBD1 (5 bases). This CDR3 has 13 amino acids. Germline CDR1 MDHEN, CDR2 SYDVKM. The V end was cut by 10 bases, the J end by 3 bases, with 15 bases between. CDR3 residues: CATSGAWDTEAFF. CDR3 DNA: TGTGCCACCTCCGGGGCCTGGGACACTGAAGCTTTCTTT.

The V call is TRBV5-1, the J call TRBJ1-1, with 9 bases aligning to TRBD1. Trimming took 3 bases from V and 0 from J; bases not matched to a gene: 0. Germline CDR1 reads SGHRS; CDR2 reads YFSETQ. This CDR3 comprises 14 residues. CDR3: CASSYRGLNTEAFF. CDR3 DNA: TGCGCCAGCAGCTACAGGGGGCTGAACACTGAAGCTTTCTTT.

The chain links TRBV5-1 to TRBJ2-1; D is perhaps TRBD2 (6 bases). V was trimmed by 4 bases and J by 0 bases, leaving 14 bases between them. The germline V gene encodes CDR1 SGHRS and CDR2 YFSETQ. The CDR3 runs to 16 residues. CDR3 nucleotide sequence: TGCGCCAGCAGCCCACTGGCGGGGAGCTCCTACAATGAGCAGTTCTTC. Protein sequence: CASSPLAGSSYNEQFF.

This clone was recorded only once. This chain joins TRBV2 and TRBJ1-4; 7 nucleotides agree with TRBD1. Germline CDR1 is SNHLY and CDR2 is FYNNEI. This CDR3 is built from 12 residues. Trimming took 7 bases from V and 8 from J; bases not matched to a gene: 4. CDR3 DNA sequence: TGTGCCAGCAAAACGGACAGGGAAAAACTGTTTTTT. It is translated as CASKTDREKLFF.

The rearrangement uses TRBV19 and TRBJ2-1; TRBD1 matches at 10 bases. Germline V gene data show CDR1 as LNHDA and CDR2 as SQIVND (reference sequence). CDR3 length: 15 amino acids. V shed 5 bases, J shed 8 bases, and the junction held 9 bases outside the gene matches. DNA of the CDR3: TGTGCCAGTAGTCCGTGGACAGGGGGAATGCATGAGCAGTTCTTC. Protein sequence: CASSPWTGGMHEQFF.

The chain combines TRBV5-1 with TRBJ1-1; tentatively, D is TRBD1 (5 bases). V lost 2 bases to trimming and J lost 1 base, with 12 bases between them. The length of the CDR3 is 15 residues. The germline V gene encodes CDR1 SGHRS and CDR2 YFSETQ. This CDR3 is CASSFSGTENTEAFF. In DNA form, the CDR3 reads TGCGCCAGCAGCTTCTCCGGGACGGAGAACACTGAAGCTTTCTTT.

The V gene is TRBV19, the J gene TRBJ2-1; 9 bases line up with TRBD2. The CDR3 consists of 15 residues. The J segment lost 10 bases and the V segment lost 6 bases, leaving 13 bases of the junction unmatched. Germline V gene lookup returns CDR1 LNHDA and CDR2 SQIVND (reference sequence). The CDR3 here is CASRDPGGGAKEQFF. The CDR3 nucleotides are TGTGCCAGTAGGGACCCGGGCGGGGGGGCGAAAGAGCAGTTCTTC.